A selection of T cell receptor beta chains follows, all from one sample in a study of blood T cell repertoires in COVID-19. Data came from immunoSEQ multiplex PCR; TCRdb stores just in-frame clones and leaves some out. The data hold about 210,000 clones, with roughly 94% observed a single time. The material sequenced was peripheral blood. The receptors were gathered from a man aged 25 to 40 with acute or convalescent COVID-19. CDR3s include the opening cysteine and the closing phenylalanine or tryptophan. The order of the fields is J gene, V gene, D gene, clone size, CDR3 protein, CDR3 DNA. D genes are given only for firm matches. Rows give clone size only sometimes, using once, few, many, or a class for an expanded clone.

TRBJ1-2	TRBV12-3/TRBV12-4	NA	NA	CASSPRVERGYTF	TGTGCCAGCAGCCCCAGGGTTGAGAGAGGCTACACCTTC
TRBJ1-5	TRBV6-5	NA	NA	CASSRSGVSNQPQHF	TGTGCCAGCAGTCGCTCGGGTGTAAGCAATCAGCCCCAGCATTTT
TRBJ2-3	TRBV11-3	NA	NA	CASSLDPEGSTDTQYF	TGTGCCAGCAGCTTAGATCCAGAGGGAAGCACAGATACGCAGTATTTT
TRBJ1-2	TRBV19	NA	NA	CASSPQGSNYGYTF	TGTGCCAGTAGTCCGCAGGGGAGCAACTATGGCTACACCTTC
TRBJ1-4	TRBV18	TRBD1	NA	CASRQGNEKLFF	TGTGCCAGCAGACAGGGTAATGAAAAACTGTTTTTT
TRBJ1-2	TRBV3-1/TRBV3-2	NA	NA	CASSPGGGTGGYTF	TGTGCCAGCAGCCCGGGAGGTGGGACGGGTGGCTACACCTTC
TRBJ2-3	TRBV9	NA	NA	CASSVGDGTRGYF	NA
TRBJ1-1	TRBV6-5	NA	once	CASSLPENTEAFF	TGTGCCAGCAGTTTACCAGAGAACACTGAAGCTTTCTTT
TRBJ1-1	TRBV20-1	NA	NA	CSASAGFDEAFF	TGCAGTGCTAGTGCGGGTTTCGATGAAGCTTTCTTT
TRBJ1-1	TRBV18	NA	NA	CASSPSNSRHGGTEAFF	TGTGCCAGCTCACCAAGTAATTCGCGACATGGGGGGACTGAAGCTTTCTTT
TRBJ2-7	TRBV7-3	NA	NA	CASGRVDASEQYF	TGTGCCAGCGGCAGGGTTGATGCGTCCGAGCAGTACTTC
TRBJ1-2	TRBV7-3	NA	NA	CASSSNRENGYTF	TGTGCCAGCAGCTCTAACAGGGAAAATGGCTACACCTTC
TRBJ2-1	TRBV3-1/TRBV3-2	TRBD2	NA	CASSQWGLAENEQFF	TGTGCCAGCAGCCAATGGGGACTAGCGGAAAATGAGCAGTTCTTC
TRBJ2-7	TRBV7-9	NA	NA	CASSASRVSYEQYF	TGTGCCAGCAGCGCCAGCAGGGTCTCCTACGAGCAGTACTTC
TRBJ2-5	TRBV7-9	NA	NA	CASSSHINRGETQYF	TGTGCCAGCAGCTCCCACATAAACAGAGGGGAGACCCAGTACTTC
TRBJ1-2	TRBV28	NA	NA	CASSSQITVSYGYTF	TGTGCCAGCAGTTCACAGATCACAGTTTCCTATGGCTACACCTTC
TRBJ1-1	TRBV7-3	NA	NA	CASSPRGWDTEAFF	TGTGCCAGCAGCCCCCGGGGGTGGGACACTGAAGCTTTCTTT
TRBJ2-6	TRBV5-5	NA	NA	CASTLAGGRYGANVLTF	TGTGCCAGCACCCTTGCAGGGGGGAGGTATGGGGCCAACGTCCTGACTTTC
TRBJ2-1	TRBV19	NA	once	CASRKNSGISYNEQFF	TGTGCCAGTCGTAAGAACTCCGGGATCTCCTACAATGAGCAGTTCTTC
TRBJ2-2	TRBV28	NA	NA	CASSFPALTRNGGELFF	TGTGCCAGCAGTTTTCCTGCTTTGACTCGGAATGGGGGGGAGCTGTTTTTT
TRBJ2-7	TRBV27	NA	NA	CASSRGQTLGEQYF	TGTGCCAGCAGTAGAGGACAGACTCTGGGCGAGCAGTACTTC
TRBJ2-1	TRBV5-1	TRBD2	NA	CASKVGTILYNEQFF	TGCGCCAGCAAGGTGGGGACTATCCTCTACAATGAGCAGTTCTTC
TRBJ2-7	TRBV30	TRBD1	NA	CAWRWPRTGVPYEQYF	TGTGCCTGGAGGTGGCCCAGGACAGGGGTTCCCTACGAGCAGTACTTC
TRBJ1-2	TRBV4-1	NA	NA	CASTQLTGLNYGYTF	TGCGCCAGCACCCAGTTGACAGGCCTTAACTATGGCTACACCTTC
TRBJ2-3	TRBV7-8	NA	NA	CASSGQGSATVKTQYF	TGTGCCAGCAGCGGACAAGGATCTGCGACGGTGAAGACGCAGTATTTT
TRBJ2-3	TRBV4-1	TRBD2	NA	CASSLPTRSDLAGGRSTQYF	TGCGCCAGCAGCCTCCCTACGAGGTCTGATCTAGCGGGGGGGCGGTCTACGCAGTATTTT
TRBJ2-7	TRBV6-1	TRBD2	NA	CASSEMMTSGNYEQYF	TGTGCCAGCAGTGAAATGATGACTAGCGGAAACTACGAGCAGTACTTC
TRBJ2-7	TRBV21-1	NA	NA	CASSTGVGLQYF	TGTGCCAGCAGCACTGGAGTGGGACTCCAGTACTTC
TRBJ1-3	TRBV30	NA	NA	CAWSVRGLPGNTIYF	TGTGCCTGGAGTGTACGGGGGTTACCTGGAAACACCATATATTTT
TRBJ2-1	TRBV11-2	TRBD2	NA	CASGGTSVDEQFF	TGTGCCTCGGGGGGGACTAGCGTCGATGAGCAGTTCTTC
TRBJ1-3	TRBV5-1	NA	NA	CASSSRPVEGNTIYF	TGCGCCAGCAGCTCCCGCCCGGTCGAGGGAAACACCATATATTTT
TRBJ1-1	TRBV3-1/TRBV3-2	NA	NA	CASSQAVNTEAFF	TGTGCCAGCAGCCAGGCGGTAAACACTGAAGCTTTCTTT
TRBJ2-5	TRBV7-6	NA	NA	CASSRPGETQYF	TGTGCCAGCAGCCGCCCGGGGGAGACCCAGTACTTC
TRBJ1-3	TRBV20-1	NA	NA	CSARQGNTIYF	TGCAGTGCTAGACAGGGAAACACCATATATTTT
TRBJ2-3	TRBV3-1/TRBV3-2	NA	NA	CASSRRGDTQYF	TGTGCCAGCAGCCGGAGGGGTGATACGCAGTATTTT
TRBJ2-2	TRBV5-1	TRBD2	NA	CASSLTGGTKGELFF	TGCGCCAGCAGCCTGACGGGAGGGACCAAGGGGGAGCTGTTTTTT
TRBJ1-5	TRBV19	TRBD1	NA	CASRRTGVSNQPQHF	TGTGCCAGTAGGAGGACAGGGGTATCCAATCAGCCCCAGCATTTT
TRBJ2-5	TRBV6-1	TRBD2	NA	CASSEAFGTSGARRQETQYF	TGTGCCAGCAGTGAAGCGTTTGGGACTAGCGGGGCCCGGAGGCAAGAGACCCAGTACTTC
TRBJ1-1	TRBV4-1	TRBD1	NA	CASSQDTGGVWTEAFF	TGCGCCAGCAGCCAAGATACAGGGGGCGTTTGGACTGAAGCTTTCTTT
TRBJ2-1	TRBV9	NA	NA	CASSETAPQGYNEQFF	TGTGCCAGCAGCGAAACCGCTCCGCAGGGTTACAATGAGCAGTTCTTC
TRBJ2-1	TRBV19	TRBD2	NA	CASSITSGTYNEQFF	TGTGCCAGTAGTATTACTAGCGGGACCTACAATGAGCAGTTCTTC
TRBJ2-2	TRBV11-3	TRBD2	NA	CASSRAGSTGELFF	TGTGCCAGCAGCCGAGCGGGGTCCACCGGGGAGCTGTTTTTT
TRBJ2-2	TRBV3-1/TRBV3-2	TRBD2	NA	CASSQRGGAGELFF	TGTGCCAGCAGCCAACGCGGGGGGGCCGGGGAGCTGTTTTTT
TRBJ2-1	TRBV28	TRBD2	NA	CASGTGGETGFNEQFF	TGTGCCAGCGGGACGGGGGGAGAAACGGGTTTCAATGAGCAGTTCTTC
TRBJ2-2	TRBV10-1	TRBD2	few	CASSPSSGGNTGELFF	TGCGCCAGCAGCCCCTCAAGCGGGGGGAACACCGGGGAGCTGTTTTTT
TRBJ1-2	TRBV7-2	TRBD1	once	CASSPRDSPDYGYTF	TGTGCCAGCAGCCCTAGGGACAGCCCGGACTATGGCTACACCTTC
TRBJ2-3	TRBV4-1	TRBD2	NA	CASSRLADHDTQYF	TGCGCCAGCAGCAGACTAGCGGACCATGATACGCAGTATTTT
TRBJ2-1	TRBV5-1	TRBD2	NA	CASSSSGTSNEQFF	TGCGCCAGCAGCTCCTCGGGGACTAGCAATGAGCAGTTCTTC
TRBJ1-3	TRBV27	TRBD1	NA	CASSWTGGPGNTIYF	TGTGCCAGCAGTTGGACAGGGGGCCCTGGAAACACCATATATTTT
TRBJ1-5	TRBV6-1	NA	NA	CASSEIRRQNQPQHF	TGTGCCAGCAGTGAAATTAGGAGACAGAATCAGCCCCAGCATTTT
TRBJ2-1	TRBV24-1	TRBD2	NA	CATSDGGYNEQFF	TGTGCCACCAGTGACGGGGGGTACAATGAGCAGTTCTTC